This passage covers 28 T cell receptor beta chains from one sample sequenced in a study of blood T cell repertoires in COVID-19 (dated by TCRdb to the early 2020s). Library preparation employed the immunoSEQ multiplex PCR assay. What TCRdb holds here is the immuneACCESS table cut down to in-frame rearrangements. Part of the clones is not present; checked against another copy, under half of the missing clones reflect an unresolved V gene, and the others are unexplained. Across this sample there are fewer than 250,000 clones, with around 85% seen only once. The ten largest clones add up to around 6.8% of the sample. The sample was peripheral blood. The receptors stem from a woman aged 55-70 years with active or convalescent COVID-19.

The chain combines TRBV19 with TRBJ1-5; D is uncertain. This CDR3 has 14 amino acids. The germline V gene encodes CDR1 LNHDA and CDR2 SQIVND (reference sequence). The V end lost 5 bases, the J end lost 0 bases, and 8 bases lay between the germline ends. The CDR3 region is CASSATYSNQPQHF. Written as DNA, the CDR3 is TGTGCCAGTAGTGCAACTTATAGCAATCAGCCCCAGCATTTT. The whole variable domain, filled in from reference TRBV19 and TRBJ1-5, reads DGGITQSPKYLFRKEGQNVTLSCEQNLNHDAMYWYRQDPGQGLRLIYYSQIVNDFQKGDIAEGYSVSREKKESFPLTVTSAQKNPTAFYLCASSATYSNQPQHFGDGTRLSIL.

This clone was seen once. V and J are TRBV30 and TRBJ2-7, with D possibly TRBD1 on 5 matching bases. Germline-derived CDR1 and CDR2 are GTSNPN and SVGIG (reference sequence). The germline V and J ends were trimmed by 1 base and 4 bases, with 5 bases remaining between them. This CDR3 is 11 amino acids long. The CDR3: CAWSGQYEQYF. CDR3 sequence (DNA): TGTGCCTGGAGTGGACAGTACGAGCAGTACTTC. Looking up the rest from reference TRBV30 and TRBJ2-7 gives the full variable domain: SQTIHQWPATLVQPVGSPLSLECTVEGTSNPNLYWYRQAAGRGLQLLFYSVGIGQISSEVPQNLSASRPQDRQFILSSKKLLLSDSGFYLCAWSGQYEQYFGPGTRLTVT.

The chain couples TRBV5-4 to TRBJ2-2; D is perhaps TRBD1 (6 bases). The V gene's germline CDR1 is SGHNT and CDR2 YYREEE (reference sequence). The CDR3 sequence is 15 residues long. V shed 4 bases and J shed 6 bases, with 16 bases lying between them. CDR3 region: CASSPRQAPPGELFF. Here the CDR3 DNA reads TGTGCCAGCAGCCCTCGACAGGCTCCCCCCGGGGAGCTGTTTTTT.

The chain employs TRBV7-6 and TRBJ2-1, with 8 positions matching TRBD2. The CDR3 sequence is 17 residues long. Trimming cost V 5 bases and J 5 bases; bases outside gene matches: 14. Germline V lookup: CDR1 SGHVS, CDR2 FNYEAQ. CDR3 DNA sequence: TGTGCCAGCAGCGTCTCGGCGGGAGCGGGAGACAACAATGAGCAGTTCTTC. It is translated as CASSVSAGAGDNNEQFF.

The chain is built from TRBV5-1 and TRBJ2-3, with D unresolved. Trimming pared 3 bases from V and 0 bases from J, leaving 8 bases between. The length of the CDR3 is 14 residues. Germline CDR1 is SGHRS and CDR2 is YFSETQ. Here the CDR3 DNA reads TGCGCCAGCAGCTCCACGACAAGCACAGATACGCAGTATTTT. It encodes CASSSTTSTDTQYF.

The rearrangement uses TRBV4-1 and TRBJ2-1; 11 nucleotides line up with TRBD2. CDR1 MGHRA and CDR2 YSYEKL come from the germline V gene. The length of the CDR3 is 17 residues. The V and J ends lost 1 base and 4 bases, in that order; junction bases with no gene match: 6. The CDR3 DNA reads as TGCGCCAGCAGCCAAGCACCGGGACTAGCGGAGTACAATGAGCAGTTCTTC. It codes for CASSQAPGLAEYNEQFF.

CDR3 DNA sequence: TGTGCCATCAGTGGGGACTCGGGGGCCCAGTACTTC. This translates into CAISGDSGAQYF. V and J are TRBV10-3 and TRBJ2-5, with D maybe TRBD2 (6 bases). The germline V gene encodes CDR1 ENHRY and CDR2 SYGVKD. The CDR3 contains 12 residues. Trimming took off 4 bases at V and 9 bases at J, with 12 bases between the two ends.

V gene TRBV5-4 combines with J gene TRBJ1-2; 7 bases map to TRBD1. From germline, CDR1 is SGHNT and CDR2 YYREEE (reference sequence). This CDR3 has 12 residues. Losses at the gene ends were 7 bases for V and 5 bases for J; bases not matched to a gene: 5. In DNA, the CDR3 is TGTGCCAGCCTTGACAGGGTGTATGGCTACACCTTC. Amino acid sequence: CASLDRVYGYTF.

This clone was observed a single time. This chain uses TRBV3-1 (or the pseudogene TRBV3-2) with TRBJ2-5, with 10 bases that match TRBD2. The ends lost 2 bases at V and 5 bases at J; junction bases unmatched: 5. The CDR3 covers 15 residues. Germline CDR1 reads LGHDT; CDR2 reads YNNKEL (reference sequence). CDR3 amino acids: CASSQSSGGWETQYF. As DNA, the CDR3 is TGTGCCAGCAGCCAATCTAGCGGGGGCTGGGAGACCCAGTACTTC.

The chain is built from TRBV2 and TRBJ1-4; D uncertain. The germline V gene encodes CDR1 SNHLY and CDR2 FYNNEI. The CDR3 length is 15 residues. V dropped 2 bases and J dropped 0 bases, with 7 bases sitting between them. DNA of the CDR3: TGTGCCAGCAGTGAATCGGGGACAACTAATGAAAAACTGTTTTTT. Translated: CASSESGTTNEKLFF.

This chain uses TRBV6-1 with TRBJ1-1; a weak D match, TRBD1 (5 bases). Germline V gene sequence: CDR1 MNHNS, CDR2 SASEGT. V was trimmed by 3 bases and J by 4 bases, leaving 15 bases between them. The CDR3 extends over 15 amino acids. CDR3 loop: CASSDPPGILTEAFF. CDR3 sequence (DNA): TGTGCCAGCAGTGACCCCCCAGGGATTCTCACTGAAGCTTTCTTT.

This clone occurred a few times. The rearrangement uses TRBV5-4 and TRBJ1-3; 10 bases map to TRBD1. V lost 3 bases, J lost 3 bases, and 9 bases stayed unmatched. The length of the CDR3 is 17 residues. In germline, CDR1 is SGHNT, CDR2 YYREEE (reference sequence). The chain's CDR3 is CASSSGGTGVVGNTIYF. DNA for the CDR3: TGTGCCAGCAGCTCCGGGGGGACAGGGGTCGTTGGAAACACCATATATTTT.

The gene calls are TRBV6-6 and TRBJ1-1; D is ambiguous. Deletions cut 3 bases from V and 8 bases from J, with 13 bases between. This CDR3 is 13 amino acids long. In germline, CDR1 is MNHNY, CDR2 SVGAGI (reference sequence). CDR3 nucleotides: TGTGCCAGCAGTTATCGGCAGGTAGACGAAGCTTTCTTT. This codes for CASSYRQVDEAFF.

The V and J genes are TRBV14 and TRBJ2-1; 11 nucleotides match TRBD1. Germline-derived CDR1 and CDR2 are SGHDN and FVKESK. The trim removed 1 base at V and 5 bases at J, leaving 4 bases unmatched. The CDR3 loop spans 16 amino acids. DNA of the CDR3: TGTGCCAGCAGCCAAGTACCGGGACAGGGGGACAATGAGCAGTTCTTC. It codes for CASSQVPGQGDNEQFF. The full variable domain, rest sourced from reference TRBV14 and TRBJ2-1, is EAGVTQFPSHSVIEKGQTVTLRCDPISGHDNLYWYRRVMGKEIKFLLHFVKESKQDESGMPNNRFLAERTGGTYSTLKVQPAELEDSGVYFCASSQVPGQGDNEQFFGPGTRLTVL.

The CDR3 nucleotides are TGTGCCAGTAGTATCCACAGGAGCTCCTACGAGCAGTACTTC. Residues: CASSIHRSSYEQYF. This chain connects TRBV19 to TRBJ2-7; D might be TRBD1 (5 bases). This CDR3 contains 14 residues. Germline V gene data show CDR1 as LNHDA and CDR2 as SQIVND (reference sequence). Trimming shortened V by 3 bases and J by 0 bases, and 9 bases separated the two germline ends.

The V gene is TRBV2, the J gene TRBJ2-5; D perhaps matches TRBD1 (5 bases). The V end lost 0 bases, the J end lost 4 bases, and 9 bases lay between the germline ends. This CDR3 has 14 residues. CDR1 SNHLY and CDR2 FYNNEI come from the germline V gene. The CDR3 bases are TGTGCCAGCAGTGAAGCAGGGGTAGGAGAGACCCAGTACTTC. It yields the protein CASSEAGVGETQYF.

This sequence joins TRBV18 and TRBJ2-1, with D maybe TRBD1 (6 bases). V was clipped by 5 bases and J by 3 bases, with 14 bases between them. Germline lookup yields CDR1 KGHSH and CDR2 LQKENI. The CDR3 runs to 15 residues. The CDR3 loop is CASSSDSEIYNEQFF. The CDR3 DNA sequence: TGTGCCAGCTCATCGGACAGCGAGATCTACAATGAGCAGTTCTTC.

The gene calls are TRBV11-2 and TRBJ1-1; a possible D gene is TRBD1 (5 bases). Between the trimmed V and J ends, which lost 5 bases and 7 bases, there was a span of 17 bases. The CDR3 spans 14 residues. Germline V gives CDR1 SGHAT, CDR2 FQNNGV. For the CDR3, the DNA is TGTGCCAGCAGCACTCAGACAGCTGTGGGTGAAGCTTTCTTT. It codes for CASSTQTAVGEAFF.

The chain carries TRBV28 and TRBJ2-5, with D possibly being TRBD1 (5 bases). V lost 4 bases, J lost 3 bases, and 6 bases lay in between. CDR1 is MDHEN and CDR2 is SYDVKM in the germline V gene. This CDR3 is 12 amino acids long. The CDR3 protein is CASSSTEETQYF. For the CDR3, the DNA is TGTGCCAGCAGTTCGACAGAAGAGACCCAGTACTTC.

The V and J genes are TRBV2 and TRBJ1-1; 8 positions agree with TRBD1. The CDR3 sequence is 14 residues long. Losses at the gene ends were 6 bases for V and 4 bases for J; bases not matched to a gene: 7. The V gene's germline CDR1 is SNHLY and CDR2 FYNNEI. As DNA, the CDR3 is TGTGCCAGCAGACTGACAGGGGTAAGCACTGAAGCTTTCTTT. Protein sequence: CASRLTGVSTEAFF.

This chain links TRBV29-1 with TRBJ2-3; TRBD2 matches at 11 bases. CDR1 and CDR2 (germline): SQVTM, ANQGSEA. The CDR3 has 15 amino acids. V was clipped by 7 bases and J by 0 bases; unmatched bases: 6. The CDR3 DNA reads TGCAGCGGGGCTAGCGGGGGGTTTAGCACAGATACGCAGTATTTT. Protein: CSGASGGFSTDTQYF.

This chain joins TRBV3-1 (or the pseudogene TRBV3-2) and TRBJ2-5; 8 bases are a match to TRBD1. V lost 0 bases, J lost 7 bases, and 13 bases stayed unmatched. Germline lookup yields CDR1 LGHDT and CDR2 YNNKEL (reference sequence). CDR3 size: 17 residues. The CDR3 loop reads CASSQEGSGRGRGTQYF. Here the CDR3 DNA reads TGTGCCAGCAGCCAAGAAGGGTCGGGCAGGGGGCGCGGGACCCAGTACTTC.

The rearrangement uses TRBV11-2 and TRBJ2-7, with a tentative D call TRBD1 (6 bases). CDR3 length equals 15 residues. With 2 bases removed from V and 2 bases from J, the gap between germline ends came to 13 bases. Germline lookup yields CDR1 SGHAT and CDR2 FQNNGV. The chain's CDR3 is CASSLTTTGPYEQYF. CDR3 sequence (DNA): TGTGCCAGCAGCTTAACTACGACAGGCCCCTACGAGCAGTACTTC. The complete variable domain, with remaining parts taken from reference TRBV11-2 and TRBJ2-7, reads EAGVAQSPRYKIIEKRQSVAFWCNPISGHATLYWYQQILGQGPKLLIQFQNNGVVDDSQLPKDRFSAERLKGVDSTLKIQPAKLEDSAVYLCASSLTTTGPYEQYFGPGTRLTVT.

This clone has just a few counts. The chain uses TRBV27 and TRBJ2-7; TRBD1 is a possible D gene (6 bases). This CDR3 is 10 amino acids long. Germline V CDR1 and CDR2: MNHEY, SMNVEV (reference sequence). With 5 bases removed from V and 12 bases from J, the gap between germline ends came to 11 bases. The CDR3 region has the DNA TGTGCCAGCAGTACGACAGGAAGGTACGTC. Amino acid sequence: CASSTTGRYV.

This clone was counted once. The rearrangement uses TRBV9 and TRBJ2-1, with D possibly being TRBD1 (5 bases). CDR3 size: 15 residues. V lost 4 bases to trimming and J lost 6 bases, with 17 bases between them. CDR1 is SGDLS and CDR2 is YYNGEE in the germline V gene. CDR3 nucleotide sequence: TGTGCCAGCAGCCCCAGACAGAACCCCCGCAATGAGCAGTTCTTC. Translation: CASSPRQNPRNEQFF.

The rearrangement joins TRBV5-1 to TRBJ1-4; possibly TRBD1 for D (5 bases). Deletions cut 0 bases from V and 8 bases from J, with 11 bases between. Germline V CDR1 and CDR2: SGHRS, YFSETQ. The CDR3 loop spans 14 amino acids. CDR3 in amino acids: CASSLGTTNEKLFF. In DNA form, the CDR3 reads TGCGCCAGCAGCTTGGGGACAACGAACGAAAAACTGTTTTTT.

The chain carries TRBV2 and TRBJ2-3; TRBD2 agrees at 14 bases. V shed 7 bases and J 5 bases; nucleotides not matched to a gene: 5. The V gene's germline CDR1 is SNHLY and CDR2 FYNNEI. The CDR3 spans 15 residues. In DNA form, the CDR3 reads TGTGCCAGCACGGGACTAGCGGGGGCGGGAGATACGCAGTATTTT. Translation: CASTGLAGAGDTQYF.

The chain recombines TRBV28 with TRBJ1-1, with D possibly TRBD1 on 5 matching bases. The CDR3 has 14 residues. Germline V lookup: CDR1 MDHEN, CDR2 SYDVKM. With 1 base removed from V and 5 bases from J, the gap between germline ends came to 11 bases. In DNA, the CDR3 is TGTGCCAGCAGTTTATATCAGGGTTGGACTGAAGCTTTCTTT. This gives the protein CASSLYQGWTEAFF. Full variable domain (remainder filled in from reference TRBV28 and TRBJ1-1): DVKVTQSSRYLVKRTGEKVFLECVQDMDHENMFWYRQDPGLGLRLIYFSYDVKMKEKGDIPEGYSVSREKKERFSLILESASTNQTSMYLCASSLYQGWTEAFFGQGTRLTVV.